These T cell receptor beta chains were read from a single sample in a study of cytotoxic CD8 clonotypes in ibrutinib-treated CLL. Here immunoSEQ multiplex PCR was the method, and the copy in TCRdb shows in-frame clones only, minus some. The data show almost 85,000 clones, 86% seen once. Sequenced material: PBMCs, taken before ibrutinib treatment. The receptor set was obtained from a human donor with chronic lymphocytic leukemia. Both conserved end residues are part of each CDR3.

cdr3_length: 13
j_call: TRBJ2-7
v_call: TRBV28
cdr3_aa: CASKQPGSSEQYF

cdr3_length: 16
j_call: TRBJ2-5
v_call: TRBV4-1
cdr3_aa: CASSQDRTGRQETQYF

cdr3_length: 13
j_call: TRBJ1-5
v_call: TRBV6-5
cdr3_aa: CASRGTGNQPQHF

cdr3_length: 20
j_call: TRBJ2-7
v_call: TRBV9
cdr3_aa: CASSVRASESLTNLHYEQYF

cdr3_length: 16
j_call: TRBJ1-4
v_call: TRBV9
cdr3_aa: CASSVGSQGPWEKLFF

cdr3_length: 13
j_call: TRBJ1-1
v_call: TRBV14
cdr3_aa: CASSLSSRTEAFF

cdr3_length: 14
j_call: TRBJ2-7
v_call: TRBV28
cdr3_aa: CASSSLSGGYEQYF

cdr3_length: 13
j_call: TRBJ1-4
v_call: TRBV5-5
cdr3_aa: CASSLLTNEKLFF

cdr3_length: 12
j_call: TRBJ2-7
v_call: TRBV11-3
cdr3_aa: CASSLSWNEQYF

cdr3_length: 14
j_call: TRBJ2-5
v_call: TRBV19
cdr3_aa: CASSIAGRGETQYF

cdr3_length: 16
j_call: TRBJ2-1
v_call: TRBV7-3
cdr3_aa: CASSLLAGESPGEQFF

cdr3_length: 13
j_call: TRBJ1-5
v_call: TRBV5-1
cdr3_aa: CASSQDRGQPQHF

cdr3_length: 14
j_call: TRBJ2-6
v_call: TRBV11-1
cdr3_aa: CASRYPSGANVLTF

cdr3_length: 15
j_call: TRBJ2-3
v_call: TRBV9
cdr3_aa: CASSVEADFTDTQYF

cdr3_length: 17
j_call: TRBJ2-7
v_call: TRBV5-1
cdr3_aa: CASSSPEYGLANYEQYF

cdr3_length: 11
j_call: TRBJ2-1
v_call: TRBV6-1
cdr3_aa: CASPIYNEQFF

cdr3_length: 17
j_call: TRBJ2-5
v_call: TRBV28
cdr3_aa: CASSLGGAGLTRKTQYF

cdr3_length: 15
j_call: TRBJ2-1
v_call: TRBV28
cdr3_aa: CASRLGLAGVNEQFF

cdr3_length: 17
j_call: TRBJ1-3
v_call: TRBV25-1
cdr3_aa: CASSDSLGGYSGNTIYF

cdr3_length: 16
j_call: TRBJ1-2
v_call: TRBV5-4
cdr3_aa: CASSVGTTGMDYGYTF

cdr3_length: 15
j_call: TRBJ1-1
v_call: TRBV5-1
cdr3_aa: CASSLERVPGTEAFF

cdr3_length: 14
j_call: TRBJ2-2
v_call: TRBV7-3
cdr3_aa: CASRGQETTGELFF

cdr3_length: 15
j_call: TRBJ2-5
v_call: TRBV27
cdr3_aa: CASSLGTGGLETQYF

cdr3_length: 17
j_call: TRBJ2-3
v_call: TRBV7-9
cdr3_aa: CASSLALGGRLDFVKYF

cdr3_length: 17
j_call: TRBJ2-5
v_call: TRBV11-3
cdr3_aa: CASSPSLGGRREETQYF

cdr3_length: 13
j_call: TRBJ2-7
v_call: TRBV6-6
cdr3_aa: CASEAGDSYEQYF

cdr3_length: 16
j_call: TRBJ2-3
v_call: TRBV5-1
cdr3_aa: CASNILKSDSPYTQYF

cdr3_length: 15
j_call: TRBJ2-2
v_call: TRBV5-5
cdr3_aa: CASSLVNSGAGELFF

cdr3_length: 15
j_call: TRBJ2-7
v_call: TRBV12-5
cdr3_aa: CASGSEGRNSYEQYF

cdr3_length: 17
j_call: TRBJ2-3
v_call: TRBV2
cdr3_aa: CASSEAGSPYGTDTQYF

cdr3_length: 13
j_call: TRBJ2-7
v_call: TRBV2
cdr3_aa: CASNWYGSYEQYF

cdr3_length: 14
j_call: TRBJ1-5
v_call: TRBV6-1
cdr3_aa: CASSGQGLNQPQHF

cdr3_length: 17
j_call: TRBJ2-1
v_call: TRBV7-9
cdr3_aa: CASSLVVGTSGSNEQFF

cdr3_length: 13
j_call: TRBJ2-7
v_call: TRBV19
cdr3_aa: CASSMVRDYEQYF

cdr3_length: 14
j_call: TRBJ2-7
v_call: TRBV5-1
cdr3_aa: CASSSAGGPYEQYF

cdr3_length: 14
j_call: TRBJ2-7
v_call: TRBV6-1
cdr3_aa: CASSSDAGEWEQYF

cdr3_length: 14
j_call: TRBJ2-2
v_call: TRBV6-1
cdr3_aa: CATLSRQGTGELFF

cdr3_length: 15
j_call: TRBJ2-6
v_call: TRBV9
cdr3_aa: CASSVGTGAANVLTF

cdr3_length: 15
j_call: TRBJ1-2
v_call: TRBV27
cdr3_aa: CASSFRPGGFYGYTF

cdr3_length: 15
j_call: TRBJ2-7
v_call: TRBV19
cdr3_aa: CASSDDRGVSYEQYF

cdr3_length: 13
j_call: TRBJ2-3
v_call: TRBV5-4
cdr3_aa: CASTVQGSDTQYF

cdr3_length: 11
j_call: TRBJ2-3
v_call: TRBV6-5
cdr3_aa: CASSQADTQYF

cdr3_length: 15
j_call: TRBJ1-4
v_call: TRBV27
cdr3_aa: CASSSRGPTNEKLFF

cdr3_length: 16
j_call: TRBJ1-2
v_call: TRBV4-3
cdr3_aa: CASSQDLATTLYGYTF

cdr3_length: 15
j_call: TRBJ1-3
v_call: TRBV28
cdr3_aa: CASSSTIGAGNTIYF

cdr3_length: 15
j_call: TRBJ2-7
v_call: TRBV2
cdr3_aa: CASKGLGGRRYEQYF

cdr3_length: 13
j_call: TRBJ2-7
v_call: TRBV14
cdr3_aa: CASQEQNYYEQYF